The following is a TCR beta chain sequence with its context. The antigen is unknown. Trimming took off 2 bases at V and 0 bases at J, with 13 bases between the two ends. CDR1 is ENHRY and CDR2 is SYGVKD in the germline V gene. This CDR3 comprises 16 residues. The data are from a study of cytomegalovirus exposure and HLA in healthy donors. Looking at the study overall: The same platform was used for the roughly 130 validation repertoires as for the 650 to 800 first-cohort repertoires, as reported in a later analysis. Study outcomes and limitations: Per published reports, the classifier diagnosed cytomegalovirus status with high specificity and sensitivity.

Donors were drawn from the 120-subject validation cohort, separate from the 666-subject first cohort. Sequenced by immunoSEQ multiplex PCR; TCRdb stores in-frame clones only, minus some. The sample holds roughly 75,000 clones; roughly 94% are singletons and the top ten take approximately 3.3%. This chain uses TRBV10-3 with TRBJ1-2; D is possibly TRBD1 (6 bases). The sequence was collected from a woman aged 18-30 years in good health and CMV-seropositive. The sequencing sample was made of PBMCs. The CDR3 region has the DNA TGTGCCATCAGTGAGGGAAGGACAGTTCCTAACTATGGCTACACCTTC. As protein: CAISEGRTVPNYGYTF.